The T cell receptor (beta chain) described here comes from a study of T cell responses to AZD1222 COVID-19 vaccine. The V and J ends lost 4 bases and 5 bases respectively, with 14 bases between them. CDR3 length equals 14 residues. Germline V gene data show CDR1 as SEHNR and CDR2 as FQNEAQ (reference sequence). The assay was immunoSEQ multiplex PCR, and TCRdb's table has in-frame clones only and misses some. The sample gives more than 150,000 clones, roughly 88% of which show up once; less than 0.55% is in the top ten. The genes are TRBV7-9 and TRBJ1-1; D ambiguous. This clonotype was sampled from an adult in good health. The sample in question was peripheral blood, obtained on day 0 of AZD1222 vaccination. The CDR3 region has the DNA TGTGCCAGCAGCTCCCGGCCCCCGGGGACTGAAGCTTTCTTT. Translation gives CASSSRPPGTEAFF.